A few counts support the clone carrying this T cell receptor beta chain. Relative to the germline gene, one junction end is altered; a read error may explain this. The source of the sample is a study of T cell changes during pregnancy in multiple sclerosis. Germline CDR1 is SSHAT and CDR2 is FNYEAQ (reference sequence). The CDR3 is 13 amino acids. Clones were sequenced by immunoSEQ multiplex PCR, and TCRdb holds only the in-frame ones, with some missing. In the table there are tens of thousands of clones, 75% to 90% of which are singletons. V and J are TRBV7-7 and TRBJ1-4, with TRBD1 as a possible D gene (5 bases). The TCR was taken from a female donor in good health, enrolled as a control in a pregnancy study. The material was peripheral blood, obtained in the second trimester of pregnancy. The CDR3 spells CASSWRQNEKLFF. For the CDR3, the DNA is TGTGCTAGCAGCTGGAGACAGAATGAAAAACTGTTTTTT. Filled out from reference TRBV7-7 and TRBJ1-4, the complete variable domain reads GAGVSQSPRYKVTKRGQDVTLRCDPISSHATLYWYQQALGQGPEFLTYFNYEAQPDKSGLPSDRFSAERPEGSISTLTIQRTEQRDSAMYRCASSWRQNEKLFFGSGTQLSVL.